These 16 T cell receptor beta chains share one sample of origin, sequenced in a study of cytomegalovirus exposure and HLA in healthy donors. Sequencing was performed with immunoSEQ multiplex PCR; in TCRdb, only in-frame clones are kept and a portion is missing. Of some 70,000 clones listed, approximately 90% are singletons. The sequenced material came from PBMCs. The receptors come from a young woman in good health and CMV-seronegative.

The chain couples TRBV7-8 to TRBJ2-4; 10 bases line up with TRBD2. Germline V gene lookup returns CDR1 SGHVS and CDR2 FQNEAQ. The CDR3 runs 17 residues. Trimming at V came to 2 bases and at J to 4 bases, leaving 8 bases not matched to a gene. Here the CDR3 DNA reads TGTGCCAGCAGCTTACGGGAGCGGGGGGGCCTGAAAAACATTCAGTACTTC. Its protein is CASSLRERGGLKNIQYF.

The CDR3 nucleotides are TGTGCCAGCAGCTCTGGGCAGCACTCTGGAAACACCATATATTTT. Translated, it gives CASSSGQHSGNTIYF. V usage is TRBV5-6 and J usage is TRBJ1-3; D not resolved. Between the trimmed V and J ends, which lost 3 bases and 0 bases, there was a span of 10 bases. The V gene's germline CDR1 is SGHDT and CDR2 YYEEEE. CDR3 length equals 15 residues.

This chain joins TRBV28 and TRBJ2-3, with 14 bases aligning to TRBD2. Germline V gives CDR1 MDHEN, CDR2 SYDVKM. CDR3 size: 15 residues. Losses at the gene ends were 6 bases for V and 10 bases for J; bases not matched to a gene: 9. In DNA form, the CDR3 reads TGTGCCAGCAGACCAGCAGGGACTAGCGGGGGTGCGCAGTATTTT. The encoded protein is CASRPAGTSGGAQYF.

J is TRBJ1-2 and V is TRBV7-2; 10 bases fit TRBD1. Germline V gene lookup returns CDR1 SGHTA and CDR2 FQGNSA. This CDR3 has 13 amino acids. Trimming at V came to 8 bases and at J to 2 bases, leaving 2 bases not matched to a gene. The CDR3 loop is CASGGQGNYGYTF. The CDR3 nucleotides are TGTGCCAGCGGGGGACAGGGGAACTATGGCTACACCTTC.

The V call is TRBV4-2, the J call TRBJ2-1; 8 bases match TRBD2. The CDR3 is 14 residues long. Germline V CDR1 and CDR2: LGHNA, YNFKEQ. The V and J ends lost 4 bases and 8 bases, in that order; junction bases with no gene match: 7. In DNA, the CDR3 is TGTGCCAGCAGCCGCAGGCGAGCGGGGGATGAGCAGTTCTTC. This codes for CASSRRRAGDEQFF.

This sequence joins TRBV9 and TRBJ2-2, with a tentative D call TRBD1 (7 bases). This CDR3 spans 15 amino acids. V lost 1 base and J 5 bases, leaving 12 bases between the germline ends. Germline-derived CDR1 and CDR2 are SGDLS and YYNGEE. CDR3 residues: CASSVFRGRTGELFF. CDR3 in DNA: TGTGCCAGCAGCGTATTCAGGGGGAGGACCGGGGAGCTGTTTTTT.

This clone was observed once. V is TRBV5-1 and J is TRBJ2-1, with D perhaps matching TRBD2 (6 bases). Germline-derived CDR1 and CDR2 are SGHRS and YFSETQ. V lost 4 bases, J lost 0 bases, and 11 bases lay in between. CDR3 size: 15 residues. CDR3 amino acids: CASSEGLDSYNEQFF. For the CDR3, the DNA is TGCGCCAGCAGCGAGGGACTCGACTCCTACAATGAGCAGTTCTTC.

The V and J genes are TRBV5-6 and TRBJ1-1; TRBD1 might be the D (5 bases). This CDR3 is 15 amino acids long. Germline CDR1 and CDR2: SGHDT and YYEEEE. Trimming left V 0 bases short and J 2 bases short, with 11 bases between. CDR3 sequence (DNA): TGTGCCAGCAGCTTGGCCCCGACAGCCAACACTGAAGCTTTCTTT. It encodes CASSLAPTANTEAFF.

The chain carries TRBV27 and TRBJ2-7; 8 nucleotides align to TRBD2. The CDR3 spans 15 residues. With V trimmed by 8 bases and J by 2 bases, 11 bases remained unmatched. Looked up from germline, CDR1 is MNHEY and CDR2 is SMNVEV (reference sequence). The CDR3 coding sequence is TGTGCCAGCGGTAACTTAGCGGGAACTACCTACGAGCAGTACTTC. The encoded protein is CASGNLAGTTYEQYF.

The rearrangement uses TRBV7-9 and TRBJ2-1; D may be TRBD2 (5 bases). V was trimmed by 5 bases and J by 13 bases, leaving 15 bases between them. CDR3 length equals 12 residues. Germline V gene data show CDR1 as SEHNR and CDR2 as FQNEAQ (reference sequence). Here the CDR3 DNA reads TGTGCCAGCAGCCTAAGCGGCCGGACTCAGTTCTTC. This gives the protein CASSLSGRTQFF.

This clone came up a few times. The CDR3 spells CASSQRGKNSPLHF. Here the CDR3 DNA reads TGCGCCAGCAGCCAAAGGGGAAAGAATTCACCCCTCCACTTT. J is TRBJ1-6 and V is TRBV4-1; TRBD1 is a possible D gene (5 bases). Trimming removed 2 bases from V and 7 bases from J, with 9 bases in between. CDR1 is MGHRA, CDR2 YSYEKL, per germline. The CDR3 is made up of 14 amino acids.

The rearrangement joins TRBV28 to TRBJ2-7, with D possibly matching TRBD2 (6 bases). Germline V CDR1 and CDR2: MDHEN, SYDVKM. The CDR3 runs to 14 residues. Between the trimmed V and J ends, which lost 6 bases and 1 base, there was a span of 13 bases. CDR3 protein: CASRSPGASYEQYF. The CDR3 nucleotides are TGTGCCAGCAGGTCCCCGGGAGCTTCCTACGAGCAGTACTTC.

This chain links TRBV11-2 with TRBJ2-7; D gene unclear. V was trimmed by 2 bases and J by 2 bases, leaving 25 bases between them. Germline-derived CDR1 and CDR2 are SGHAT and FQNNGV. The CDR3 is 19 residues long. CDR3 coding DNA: TGTGCCAGCAGCTTAAACATTTTGTCGAGGAGCATACTAACCTACGAGCAGTACTTC. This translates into CASSLNILSRSILTYEQYF.

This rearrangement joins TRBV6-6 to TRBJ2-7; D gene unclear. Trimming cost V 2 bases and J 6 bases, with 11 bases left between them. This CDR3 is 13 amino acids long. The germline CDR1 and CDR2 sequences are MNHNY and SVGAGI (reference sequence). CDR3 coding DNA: TGTGCCAGCAGTTACACGGAGACCAGCGAGCAGTACTTC. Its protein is CASSYTETSEQYF.

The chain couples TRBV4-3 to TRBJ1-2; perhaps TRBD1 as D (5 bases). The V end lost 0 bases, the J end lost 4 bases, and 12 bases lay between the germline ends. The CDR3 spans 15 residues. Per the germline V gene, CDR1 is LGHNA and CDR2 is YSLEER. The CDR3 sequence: CASSQEQAIPYGYTF. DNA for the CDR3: TGCGCCAGCAGCCAAGAACAGGCCATTCCCTATGGCTACACCTTC.

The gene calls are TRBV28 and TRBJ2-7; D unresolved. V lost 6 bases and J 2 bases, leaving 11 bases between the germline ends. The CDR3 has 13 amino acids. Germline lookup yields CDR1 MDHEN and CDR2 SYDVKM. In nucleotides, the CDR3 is TGTGCCAGCAGCCTATCTTTGACCTACGAGCAGTACTTC. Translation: CASSLSLTYEQYF.